A selection of T cell receptor beta chains follows, all from one sample in a study of CD8+CD57+ T cells in acquired aplastic anemia. MiXCR, applied by TCRdb to the reads, yields one record per CDR3 protein. Altogether about 180,000 distinct CDR3 sequences are present, around 60% being singletons, with the ten largest covering roughly 42%. The specimen was sorted CD4+, CD8+, or CD8+CD57+ T cells (not recorded which) from PBMCs. The receptors shown here come from a human donor with aplastic anemia. Both conserved end residues are part of each CDR3. A D gene is named only where the DNA matches it firmly. Rows may omit the clone size; those that give it use once, few, many or a size class.

J gene: TRBJ2-7; V gene: TRBV20-1; clone size: -; CDR3 length: 16; D gene: TRBD2; CDR3 protein: CSAGVVTSGRSYEQYF; CDR3 DNA: TGCAGTGCCGGTGTCGTGACTAGCGGGAGGTCCTACGAGCAGTACTTC
J gene: TRBJ2-1; V gene: TRBV9; clone size: -; CDR3 length: 17; D gene: TRBD2; CDR3 protein: CASSVGKLMGRGEEQFF; CDR3 DNA: TGTGCCAGCAGCGTAGGGAAGTTAATGGGACGGGGGGAAGAGCAGTTCTTC
J gene: TRBJ1-5; V gene: TRBV27; clone size: -; CDR3 length: 14; D gene: -; CDR3 protein: CASSLWAGDQPQHF; CDR3 DNA: TGTGCCAGCAGTTTATGGGCAGGGGATCAGCCCCAGCATTTT
J gene: TRBJ1-5; V gene: TRBV6-4; clone size: -; CDR3 length: 19; D gene: -; CDR3 protein: CASSDSTGSRRHSNQPQHF; CDR3 DNA: TGTGCCAGCAGTGACTCCACAGGGAGTAGAAGGCATAGCAATCAGCCCCAGCATTTT
J gene: TRBJ2-1; V gene: TRBV2; clone size: many; CDR3 length: 12; D gene: -; CDR3 protein: CASSDGYNEQFF; CDR3 DNA: TGTGCCAGCAGTGACGGTTACAATGAGCAGTTCTTC
J gene: TRBJ2-1; V gene: TRBV5-5; clone size: many; CDR3 length: 17; D gene: -; CDR3 protein: CASSSSHSGHPLNEQFF; CDR3 DNA: TGTGCCAGCAGCTCCAGCCACTCGGGACACCCCCTCAATGAGCAGTTCTTC
J gene: TRBJ1-5; V gene: TRBV12-3/TRBV12-4; clone size: -; CDR3 length: 13; D gene: -; CDR3 protein: CASSRRGSSYEHF; CDR3 DNA: TGTGCCAGCAGTCGACGGGGAAGCTCCTACGAGCATTTT
J gene: TRBJ2-7; V gene: TRBV27; clone size: -; CDR3 length: 14; D gene: TRBD1; CDR3 protein: CASSLPGTGYEQYF; CDR3 DNA: TGTGCCAGCAGTTTGCCCGGGACAGGCTACGAGCAGTACTTC
J gene: TRBJ2-3; V gene: TRBV2; clone size: -; CDR3 length: 12; D gene: -; CDR3 protein: CASIAEPDTQYF; CDR3 DNA: TGTGCCAGCATAGCGGAGCCAGATACGCAGTATTTT
J gene: TRBJ2-3; V gene: TRBV7-3; clone size: -; CDR3 length: 15; D gene: -; CDR3 protein: CASLEGHGSTDTQYF; CDR3 DNA: TGTGCCAGCCTTGAGGGACACGGGAGCACAGATACGCAGTATTTT
J gene: TRBJ2-5; V gene: TRBV3-1; clone size: many; CDR3 length: 15; D gene: -; CDR3 protein: CASSQDSQLSETQYF; CDR3 DNA: TGTGCCAGCAGCCAAGATTCTCAGCTATCGGAGACCCAGTACTTC
J gene: TRBJ2-3; V gene: TRBV19; clone size: many; CDR3 length: 14; D gene: -; CDR3 protein: CASRPSRGLDTQYF; CDR3 DNA: TGTGCCAGTAGGCCGAGCCGGGGGTTAGATACGCAGTATTTT
J gene: TRBJ2-7; V gene: TRBV24-1; clone size: few; CDR3 length: 12; D gene: -; CDR3 protein: CATSDTSYEQYF; CDR3 DNA: TGTGCCACCAGTGACACTTCCTACGAGCAGTACTTC
J gene: TRBJ2-3; V gene: TRBV5-1; clone size: -; CDR3 length: 14; D gene: -; CDR3 protein: CASSEGSGVDTQYF; CDR3 DNA: TGCGCCAGCAGCGAAGGCTCAGGGGTAGATACGCAGTATTTT
J gene: TRBJ1-4; V gene: TRBV2; clone size: many; CDR3 length: 15; D gene: -; CDR3 protein: CASSETSIANEKLFF; CDR3 DNA: TGTGCCAGCAGTGAGACGAGTATAGCTAATGAAAAACTGTTTTTT
J gene: TRBJ2-4; V gene: TRBV29-1; clone size: -; CDR3 length: 17; D gene: TRBD2; CDR3 protein: CSASGTSGSFGKNIQYF; CDR3 DNA: TGCAGCGCCTCCGGGACTAGCGGGAGTTTTGGCAAAAACATTCAGTACTTC
J gene: TRBJ1-1; V gene: TRBV5-1; clone size: -; CDR3 length: 13; D gene: -; CDR3 protein: CASRRDINTEAFF; CDR3 DNA: TGCGCCAGCAGACGGGATATAAACACTGAAGCTTTCTTT
J gene: TRBJ2-1; V gene: TRBV10-2; clone size: -; CDR3 length: 12; D gene: -; CDR3 protein: CASSVSLALGFF; CDR3 DNA: TGCGCCAGCAGTGTAAGTCTTGCCCTCGGGTTCTTC
J gene: TRBJ2-3; V gene: TRBV29-1; clone size: -; CDR3 length: 12; D gene: -; CDR3 protein: CSGLRSTDTQYF; CDR3 DNA: TGCAGCGGACTCCGAAGCACAGATACGCAGTATTTT
J gene: TRBJ1-1; V gene: TRBV10-3; clone size: few; CDR3 length: 14; D gene: -; CDR3 protein: CAISALGGGTEAFF; CDR3 DNA: TGTGCCATCAGTGCCCTAGGTGGCGGCACTGAAGCTTTCTTT
J gene: TRBJ1-2; V gene: TRBV6-5; clone size: many; CDR3 length: 12; D gene: -; CDR3 protein: CASRARNYGYTF; CDR3 DNA: TGTGCCAGCAGGGCTCGTAACTATGGCTACACCTTC
J gene: TRBJ2-1; V gene: TRBV10-3; clone size: few; CDR3 length: 15; D gene: TRBD2; CDR3 protein: CAISESVAGQNEQFF; CDR3 DNA: TGTGCCATCAGTGAGTCCGTAGCGGGGCAGAATGAGCAGTTCTTC
J gene: TRBJ2-1; V gene: TRBV27; clone size: -; CDR3 length: 17; D gene: -; CDR3 protein: CASSLNPRVGSYNEQFF; CDR3 DNA: TGTGCCAGCAGCCTTAATCCTAGGGTAGGCTCCTACAATGAGCAGTTCTTC
J gene: TRBJ1-6; V gene: TRBV7-2; clone size: few; CDR3 length: 15; D gene: -; CDR3 protein: CASSLAGSNNSPLHF; CDR3 DNA: TGTGCCAGCAGCTTAGCGGGGAGTAATAATTCACCCCTCCACTTT
J gene: TRBJ2-5; V gene: TRBV19; clone size: -; CDR3 length: 14; D gene: -; CDR3 protein: CASSIDGAGETQYF; CDR3 DNA: TGTGCCAGTAGTATCGACGGCGCGGGAGAGACCCAGTACTTC
J gene: TRBJ2-1; V gene: TRBV13; clone size: many; CDR3 length: 15; D gene: -; CDR3 protein: CASSLIATGSNEQFF; CDR3 DNA: TGTGCCAGCAGCTTAATAGCTACGGGATCGAATGAGCAGTTCTTC
J gene: TRBJ1-1; V gene: TRBV7-8; clone size: -; CDR3 length: 15; D gene: TRBD1; CDR3 protein: CASSPGDRKNTEAFF; CDR3 DNA: TGTGCCAGCAGCCCAGGGGACAGAAAGAACACTGAAGCTTTCTTT
J gene: TRBJ2-3; V gene: TRBV29-1; clone size: -; CDR3 length: 16; D gene: -; CDR3 protein: CSVEGGDSSSTDTQYF; CDR3 DNA: TGTAGCGTTGAAGGAGGGGACAGTTCTAGCACAGATACGCAGTATTTT
J gene: TRBJ2-1; V gene: TRBV20-1; clone size: many; CDR3 length: 13; D gene: TRBD2; CDR3 protein: CSARPGGPPEQFF; CDR3 DNA: TGCAGTGCTAGACCGGGGGGGCCTCCTGAGCAGTTCTTC
J gene: TRBJ1-6; V gene: TRBV9; clone size: -; CDR3 length: 15; D gene: TRBD1; CDR3 protein: CASSDRTGAESPLHF; CDR3 DNA: TGTGCCAGCAGCGACCGGACAGGTGCAGAGTCACCCCTCCACTTT
J gene: TRBJ1-3; V gene: TRBV19; clone size: many; CDR3 length: 16; D gene: -; CDR3 protein: CASNIGTRASGNTIYF; CDR3 DNA: TGTGCCAGTAACATCGGGACAAGGGCCTCTGGAAACACCATATATTTT
J gene: TRBJ2-5; V gene: TRBV29-1; clone size: -; CDR3 length: 13; D gene: -; CDR3 protein: CSVRDVDSYEQCF; CDR3 DNA: TGCAGCGTCCGGGACGTAGACTCCTACGAGCAGTGCTTC
J gene: TRBJ2-7; V gene: TRBV19; clone size: -; CDR3 length: 15; D gene: TRBD1; CDR3 protein: CASAHRDRGAYEQYF; CDR3 DNA: TGTGCCAGTGCCCACCGGGACAGGGGCGCCTACGAGCAGTACTTC
J gene: TRBJ2-2; V gene: TRBV7-6; clone size: many; CDR3 length: 17; D gene: -; CDR3 protein: CASSPPGGGLDTGELFF; CDR3 DNA: TGTGCCAGCAGCCCCCCAGGGGGGGGTCTTGACACCGGGGAGCTGTTTTTT
J gene: TRBJ2-7; V gene: TRBV10-3; clone size: -; CDR3 length: 16; D gene: TRBD1; CDR3 protein: CAIRTGETAAIDEQYF; CDR3 DNA: TGTGCCATCCGGACAGGGGAGACTGCGGCGATTGACGAGCAGTACTTC
J gene: TRBJ2-7; V gene: TRBV19; clone size: many; CDR3 length: 16; D gene: -; CDR3 protein: CASSIDGGASSYEQYF; CDR3 DNA: TGTGCCAGTAGTATAGATGGGGGCGCGAGCTCCTACGAGCAGTACTTC
J gene: TRBJ2-3; V gene: TRBV6-2/TRBV6-3; clone size: -; CDR3 length: 14; D gene: TRBD1; CDR3 protein: CAITPGQLTNTQYF; CDR3 DNA: TGTGCCATAACGCCGGGACAGCTGACCAATACGCAGTATTTT
J gene: TRBJ2-7; V gene: TRBV18; clone size: -; CDR3 length: 14; D gene: -; CDR3 protein: CASSPGGGVYEQYF; CDR3 DNA: TGTGCCAGCTCACCAGGGGGCGGGGTCTACGAGCAGTACTTC
J gene: TRBJ1-2; V gene: TRBV24-1; clone size: -; CDR3 length: 17; D gene: -; CDR3 protein: CATSEHAKRKMGYGYTF; CDR3 DNA: TGTGCCACCAGTGAACACGCAAAACGGAAAATGGGCTATGGCTACACCTTC
J gene: TRBJ1-2; V gene: TRBV20-1; clone size: -; CDR3 length: 14; D gene: -; CDR3 protein: CSARDVRGYYGYTF; CDR3 DNA: TGCAGTGCTAGAGATGTAAGGGGATACTATGGCTACACCTTC
J gene: TRBJ1-2; V gene: TRBV2; clone size: -; CDR3 length: 12; D gene: -; CDR3 protein: CAIVRPNYGYTF; CDR3 DNA: TGTGCCATCGTACGGCCTAACTATGGCTACACCTTC
J gene: TRBJ1-2; V gene: TRBV19; clone size: many; CDR3 length: 11; D gene: -; CDR3 protein: CASSGGVGYTF; CDR3 DNA: TGTGCCAGTAGTGGAGGGGTTGGCTACACCTTC